Presented here are 24 T cell receptor beta chains from one specimen sequenced in a study of OX40 agonist ivuxolimab in advanced cancers. The data were produced by immunoSEQ multiplex PCR, yet TCRdb's version contains in-frame clones alone and is incomplete. In the table there are roughly 70,000 clones, about 91% of which are singletons. The input for sequencing was CD4+ or CD8+ T cells sorted from blood, taken in a trial of the OX40 agonist ivuxolimab. The receptors come from an adult with an advanced solid tumor such as melanoma, head and neck, liver or kidney cancer.

This clone was seen once. The chain has TRBV18 and TRBJ1-2; 9 nucleotides agree with TRBD1. Trimming removed 3 bases from V and 5 bases from J; junction bases left unmatched: 10. Germline values: CDR1 KGHSH, CDR2 LQKENI. The CDR3 is made up of 16 amino acids. This CDR3 reads CASSPIPTGTGYGYTF. CDR3 coding DNA: TGTGCCAGCTCACCCATACCTACCGGGACAGGGTATGGCTACACCTTC.

This chain uses TRBV6-5 with TRBJ1-4; D uncertain. The CDR3 has 14 residues. CDR1 and CDR2 from the germline V gene are MNHEY and SVGAGI. The V end was cut by 6 bases, the J end by 0 bases, with 8 bases between. CDR3: CASRGGPTNEKLFF. In nucleotides, the CDR3 is TGTGCCAGCAGAGGAGGCCCAACTAATGAAAAACTGTTTTTT.

The table lists this clone with a count of one. The chain has TRBV5-5 and TRBJ1-5; D not certain. Between the trimmed V and J ends, which lost 1 base and 5 bases, there was a span of 4 bases. Germline V gene data show CDR1 as SGHKS and CDR2 as YYEKEE (reference sequence). The CDR3 length is 12 residues. CDR3 DNA: TGTGCCAGCAGCTTGATTGATCAGCCCCAGCATTTT. As protein: CASSLIDQPQHF.

The rearrangement uses TRBV20-1 and TRBJ1-2; TRBD1 is a possible D gene (5 bases). Trimming removed 5 bases at V and 8 bases at J, with 12 bases between. The germline V gene encodes CDR1 DFQATT and CDR2 SNEGSKA (reference sequence). This CDR3 is 11 amino acids long. The chain's CDR3 is CSAPRRGGYTF. The CDR3 DNA sequence: TGCAGTGCTCCTAGGAGGGGCGGCTACACCTTC.

The chain uses TRBV5-6 and TRBJ2-7; D gene unclear. The CDR3 totals 12 residues. V was trimmed by 6 bases and J by 6 bases, leaving 13 bases between them. CDR1 is SGHDT and CDR2 is YYEEEE in the germline V gene. The CDR3 sequence: CASTILRGEQYF. CDR3 DNA: TGTGCCAGCACTATTCTTAGAGGCGAGCAGTACTTC.

V usage is TRBV28 and J usage is TRBJ2-2; D is uncertain. The V gene's germline CDR1 is MDHEN and CDR2 SYDVKM. V lost 6 bases, J lost 3 bases, and 11 bases lay in between. The CDR3 has 14 residues. The CDR3 nucleotides are TGTGCCAGCAGACGACATACCGACACCGGGGAGCTGTTTTTT. Its protein product is CASRRHTDTGELFF.

The table lists this clone with a few counts. The chain has TRBV16 and TRBJ1-1; D gene uncertain. V shed 1 base and J shed 7 bases, with 10 bases lying between them. Germline CDR1 KGHSY, CDR2 FQNENV. The CDR3 is 13 residues long. The CDR3 here is CASSQLEGFEAFF. CDR3 DNA: TGTGCCAGCAGCCAATTGGAAGGGTTTGAAGCTTTCTTT.

V is TRBV7-9 and J is TRBJ2-1; D is perhaps TRBD1 (6 bases). V dropped 6 bases and J dropped 0 bases, with 18 bases sitting between them. CDR1 and CDR2 from the germline V gene are SEHNR and FQNEAQ (reference sequence). There are 17 residues in the CDR3. The CDR3 reads CASRSGQGGSSYNEQFF. The CDR3 nucleotides are TGTGCCAGCAGATCGGGACAAGGGGGTTCCTCCTACAATGAGCAGTTCTTC. Based on the CDR3 plus reference TRBV7-9 and TRBJ2-1, the full variable domain is DTGVSQNPRHKITKRGQNVTFRCDPISEHNRLYWYRQTLGQGPEFLTYFQNEAQLEKSRLLSDRFSAERPKGSFSTLEIQRTEQGDSAMYLCASRSGQGGSSYNEQFFGPGTRLTVL.

The V gene is TRBV29-1, the J gene TRBJ1-1; D gene unclear. With 5 bases removed from V and 3 bases from J, the gap between germline ends came to 10 bases. The CDR3 consists of 12 residues. CDR1 and CDR2 (germline): SQVTM, ANQGSEA. The CDR3 loop is CSVLELYTEAFF. The CDR3 DNA follows: TGCAGCGTTCTCGAATTGTACACTGAAGCTTTCTTT.

This rearrangement joins TRBV19 to TRBJ1-2, with D perhaps TRBD1 (5 bases). The V gene lost 3 bases and the J gene lost 8 bases, with 10 bases spanning the gap. The CDR3 loop spans 12 amino acids. The germline CDR1 and CDR2 sequences are LNHDA and SQIVND (reference sequence). The CDR3 sequence: CASSIARVGYTF. The CDR3 DNA sequence: TGTGCCAGTAGTATCGCCAGGGTAGGCTACACCTTC.

This clone has a handful of counts. This chain joins TRBV6-1 and TRBJ1-5, with a possible D match to TRBD1 (5 bases). The CDR3 runs 15 residues. Germline loops: CDR1 MNHNS, CDR2 SASEGT. Trimming cost V 1 base and J 7 bases, with 14 bases left between them. CDR3 nucleotides: TGTGCCAGCAGTGAAGAGACAGTCGAGTACCAGCCCCAGCATTTT. This encodes CASSEETVEYQPQHF.

The V call is TRBV6-6, the J call TRBJ2-1, with 10 bases lining up with TRBD2. Germline values: CDR1 MNHNY, CDR2 SVGAGI (reference sequence). J was trimmed by 7 bases and V by 8 bases; bases with no gene match: 8. This CDR3 comprises 14 residues. The CDR3, as DNA: TGTGCCAGCGGGCTAGCGGGGGTACCAAATGAGCAGTTCTTC. Translating gives CASGLAGVPNEQFF.

The J gene is TRBJ1-6, the V gene TRBV19, with 7 bases that match TRBD1. After removal of 5 bases from V and 7 bases from J, the junction contained 8 bases not matched to a gene. Germline CDR1 is LNHDA and CDR2 is SQIVND (reference sequence). This CDR3 comprises 15 residues. CDR3 in DNA: TGTGCCAGTAGTCCGGGGGACAGAGTAAATTCACCCCTCCACTTT. This gives the protein CASSPGDRVNSPLHF.

This clone was seen a few times. This rearrangement joins TRBV4-1 to TRBJ1-5; the D is unclear. The V gene's germline CDR1 is MGHRA and CDR2 YSYEKL. This CDR3 contains 15 residues. Trimming stripped 2 bases from V and 0 bases from J, with 8 bases between. As DNA, the CDR3 is TGCGCCAGCAGCCAATTTGAGAATAGCAATCAGCCCCAGCATTTT. Its protein product is CASSQFENSNQPQHF.

This clone was detected only once. The chain uses TRBV20-1 and TRBJ2-3; D call uncertain. Germline-derived CDR1 and CDR2 are DFQATT and SNEGSKA (reference sequence). The CDR3 is 11 amino acids. With 6 bases removed from V and 8 bases from J, the gap between germline ends came to 12 bases. The CDR3 spells CSARIFGTQYF. As DNA, the CDR3 is TGCAGTGCCCGGATCTTCGGTACGCAGTATTTT.

The J gene is TRBJ1-2, the V gene TRBV5-1; TRBD1 is a possible D gene (6 bases). The CDR3 is 14 amino acids. Germline loops: CDR1 SGHRS, CDR2 YFSETQ. V was clipped by 7 bases and J by 3 bases, with 16 bases between them. The CDR3 reads CASRFLAGDYGYTF. The CDR3 nucleotides are TGCGCCAGCCGGTTCTTGGCAGGGGACTATGGCTACACCTTC.

V usage is TRBV10-2 and J usage is TRBJ2-3; a possible D gene is TRBD2 (6 bases). The CDR3 totals 15 residues. The V gene's germline CDR1 is WSHSY and CDR2 SAAADI. Trimming removed 3 bases at V and 3 bases at J, with 13 bases between. The CDR3 loop reads CASSDGGGRTDTQYF. CDR3 nucleotides: TGCGCCAGCAGTGATGGTGGGGGGAGGACAGATACGCAGTATTTT.

This chain uses TRBV5-1 with TRBJ1-3; D uncertain. The CDR3 runs to 17 residues. Germline CDR1 SGHRS, CDR2 YFSETQ. The ends were cut back, 4 bases at V and 0 bases at J, with 17 bases in the middle. The CDR3 region has the DNA TGCGCCAGCAGCCTTTCCGGACGCAAAAGCTCTGGAAACACCATATATTTT. This sequence encodes CASSLSGRKSSGNTIYF.

The genes are TRBV7-9 and TRBJ2-1; a possible D gene is TRBD1 (6 bases). Deletions cut 3 bases from V and 6 bases from J, with 15 bases between. The germline CDR1 and CDR2 sequences are SEHNR and FQNEAQ (reference sequence). The CDR3 sequence is 15 residues long. As DNA, the CDR3 is TGTGCCAGCAGCTTGAAGGACAGACCCCTCAATGAGCAGTTCTTC. Encoded protein: CASSLKDRPLNEQFF.

The rearrangement joins TRBV10-3 to TRBJ2-7; TRBD1 agrees at 9 bases. The V gene end was trimmed by 5 bases and the J gene end by 7 bases; junction bases not matched to a gene: 9. Germline lookup yields CDR1 ENHRY and CDR2 SYGVKD. The CDR3 contains 14 residues. CDR3 region: CAISLTGGEREQYF. The CDR3 region has the DNA TGTGCCATCAGTCTGACAGGGGGGGAGAGGGAGCAGTACTTC.

The chain employs TRBV5-1 and TRBJ2-2, with TRBD1 as a possible D gene (5 bases). V shed 4 bases and J shed 4 bases, with 14 bases lying between them. The germline gives CDR1 SGHRS, CDR2 YFSETQ. This CDR3 spans 15 amino acids. CDR3 DNA: TGCGCCAGCAGCCTTTGGGCAGGGTCCACCGGGGAGCTGTTTTTT. Protein sequence: CASSLWAGSTGELFF.

The chain carries TRBV10-2 and TRBJ2-2; D call uncertain. CDR3 length: 13 amino acids. CDR1 WSHSY and CDR2 SAAADI come from the germline V gene. Trimming removed 8 bases at V and 0 bases at J, with 7 bases between. CDR3: CASGNSNTGELFF. CDR3 coding DNA: TGCGCCAGCGGGAACTCGAACACCGGGGAGCTGTTTTTT.

The rearrangement uses TRBV7-9 and TRBJ1-1; 8 nucleotides line up with TRBD1. The V and J ends lost 7 bases and 2 bases, in that order; junction bases with no gene match: 6. Germline CDR1 is SEHNR and CDR2 is FQNEAQ (reference sequence). The CDR3 spans 14 residues. The CDR3, as DNA: TGTGCCAGCACCCAGGGACAGGTTAACACTGAAGCTTTCTTT. This gives the protein CASTQGQVNTEAFF.

This rearrangement joins TRBV5-1 to TRBJ2-3; 11 nucleotides line up with TRBD1. The trim removed 4 bases at V and 6 bases at J, leaving 7 bases unmatched. Germline CDR1 SGHRS, CDR2 YFSETQ. The CDR3 runs 15 residues. Here the CDR3 reads CASSPGQGAPDTQYF. Written as DNA, the CDR3 is TGCGCCAGCAGCCCTGGACAGGGGGCGCCGGATACGCAGTATTTT.